This T cell receptor (beta chain) was captured in a study of post-analysis software for immune sequencing data. Study as a whole: The disease courses covered relapsing-remitting, secondary progressive and progressive-relapsing multiple sclerosis.

Whole-study results and caveats: Higher frequency in patients than in controls was seen for five TRBV segments, with TRBV5-6, TRBV5-1 and TRBV20-1 among them. The authors found that F measure strongly co-clustered same-batch samples. In multiple sclerosis, normalized Chao1 diversity was significantly below that of controls.

V lost 4 bases, J lost 4 bases, and 8 bases lay in between. The CDR3 runs 13 residues. The germline gives CDR1 SNHLY, CDR2 FYNNEI. This clonotype was recorded a few times. Its antigen is undetermined. TCR beta cDNA libraries had unique molecular identifiers. TCRdb ran MiXCR on the PCR reads and lists one entry per CDR3 protein. The table has about 540,000 distinct CDR3 sequences, approximately 34% seen once. The sample was blood. This sequence was found in a girl aged 2 to 17 with multiple sclerosis. The chain joins TRBV2 to TRBJ1-5; D is unresolved. The CDR3 protein is CASSVWRNQPQHF. CDR3 nucleotide sequence: TGTGCCAGCAGTGTCTGGAGGAATCAGCCCCAGCATTTT.